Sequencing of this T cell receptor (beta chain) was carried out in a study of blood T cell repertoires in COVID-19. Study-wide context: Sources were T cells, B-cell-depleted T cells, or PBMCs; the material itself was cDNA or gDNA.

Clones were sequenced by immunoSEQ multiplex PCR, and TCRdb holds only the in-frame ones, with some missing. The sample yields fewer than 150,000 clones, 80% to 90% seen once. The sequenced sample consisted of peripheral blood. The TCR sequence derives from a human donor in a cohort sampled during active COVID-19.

Written as DNA, the CDR3 is TGCAGTGCTAGTCCAGGGGGCACATCACCCCTCCACTTT. Translating gives CSASPGGTSPLHF. V usage is TRBV20-1 and J usage is TRBJ1-6; TRBD1 matches 8 bases. Per germline, CDR1 DFQATT and CDR2 SNEGSKA (reference sequence). Unmatched junction bases numbered 5, after V lost 3 bases and J lost 10 bases. CDR3 length equals 13 residues.